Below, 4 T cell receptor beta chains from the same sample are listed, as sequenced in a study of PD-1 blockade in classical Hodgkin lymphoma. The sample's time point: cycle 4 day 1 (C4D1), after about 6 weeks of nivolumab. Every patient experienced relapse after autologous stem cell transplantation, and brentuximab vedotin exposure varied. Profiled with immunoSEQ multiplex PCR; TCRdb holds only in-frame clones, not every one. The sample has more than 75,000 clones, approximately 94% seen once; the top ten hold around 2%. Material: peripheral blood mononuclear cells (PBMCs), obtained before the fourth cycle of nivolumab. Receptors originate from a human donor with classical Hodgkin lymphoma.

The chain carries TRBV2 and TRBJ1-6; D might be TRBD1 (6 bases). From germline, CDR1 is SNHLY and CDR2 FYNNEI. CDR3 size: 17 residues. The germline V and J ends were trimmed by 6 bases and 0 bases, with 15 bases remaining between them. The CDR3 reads CASRDWGASSYNSPLHF. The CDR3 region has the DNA TGTGCCAGCAGGGATTGGGGGGCGAGCTCCTATAATTCACCCCTCCACTTT.

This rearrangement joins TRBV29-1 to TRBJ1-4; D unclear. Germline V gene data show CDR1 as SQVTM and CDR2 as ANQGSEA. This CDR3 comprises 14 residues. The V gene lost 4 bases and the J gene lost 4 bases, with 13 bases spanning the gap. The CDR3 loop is CSVVFASLNEKLFF. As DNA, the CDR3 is TGCAGCGTTGTATTCGCAAGCCTTAATGAAAAACTGTTTTTT.

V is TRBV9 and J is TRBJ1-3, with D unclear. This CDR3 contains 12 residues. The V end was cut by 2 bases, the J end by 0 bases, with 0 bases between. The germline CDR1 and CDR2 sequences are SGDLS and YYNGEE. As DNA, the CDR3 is TGTGCCAGCAGCGTCTCTGGAAACACCATATATTTT. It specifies CASSVSGNTIYF.

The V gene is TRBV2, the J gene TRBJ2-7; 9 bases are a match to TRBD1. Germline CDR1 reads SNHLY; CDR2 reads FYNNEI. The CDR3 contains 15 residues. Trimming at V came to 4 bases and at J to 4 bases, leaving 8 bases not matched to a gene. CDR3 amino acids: CASSVDRGNRYEQYF. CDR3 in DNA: TGTGCCAGCAGTGTCGACAGGGGGAATAGGTACGAGCAGTACTTC.